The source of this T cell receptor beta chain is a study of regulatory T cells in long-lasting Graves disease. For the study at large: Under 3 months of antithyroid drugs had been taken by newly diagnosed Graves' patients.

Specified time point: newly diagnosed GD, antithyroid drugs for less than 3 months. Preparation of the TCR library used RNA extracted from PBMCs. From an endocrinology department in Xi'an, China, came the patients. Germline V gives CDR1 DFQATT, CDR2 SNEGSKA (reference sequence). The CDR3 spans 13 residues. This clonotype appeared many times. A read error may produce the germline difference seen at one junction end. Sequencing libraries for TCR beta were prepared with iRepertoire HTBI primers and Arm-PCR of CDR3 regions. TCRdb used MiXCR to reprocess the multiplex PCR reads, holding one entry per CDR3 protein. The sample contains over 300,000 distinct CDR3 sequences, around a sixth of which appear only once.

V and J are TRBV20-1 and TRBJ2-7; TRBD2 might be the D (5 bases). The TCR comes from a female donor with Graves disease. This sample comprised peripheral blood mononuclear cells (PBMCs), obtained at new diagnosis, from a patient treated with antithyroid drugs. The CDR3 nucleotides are TGCAGTGCGAGAGGTAGCGCCTCCTACGAGCAGTACTTC. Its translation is CSARGSASYEQYF.